This passage covers 22 T cell receptor beta chains from one sample sequenced in a study of T cells after posttransplantation cyclophosphamide. This table comes from immunoSEQ multiplex PCR, and its TCRdb copy is limited to in-frame clones, with some not included. The record shows around 35,000 clones for this sample, with no singletons present. The material sequenced was PBMCs. The receptors were gathered from a woman in her forties or fifties in good health and a related stem cell transplant donor.

The V and J genes are TRBV9 and TRBJ1-1, with D uncertain. Germline CDR1 reads SGDLS; CDR2 reads YYNGEE. The CDR3 totals 13 residues. The V end lost 1 base, the J end lost 4 bases, and 8 bases lay between the germline ends. The CDR3 bases are TGTGCCAGCAGCGTAAACAGCTTCACTGAAGCTTTCTTT. This gives the protein CASSVNSFTEAFF.

This clone appeared many times. The chain is built from TRBV5-1 and TRBJ2-1, with a weak D call TRBD2 (5 bases). Germline V lookup: CDR1 SGHRS, CDR2 YFSETQ. This CDR3 comprises 14 residues. V lost 1 base and J 4 bases, leaving 9 bases between the germline ends. The CDR3 reads CASSLRSGYNEQFF. Here the CDR3 DNA reads TGCGCCAGCAGCTTGAGAAGCGGATACAATGAGCAGTTCTTC.

This clone has a count of ten or more. The chain combines TRBV19 with TRBJ2-2; 15 positions match TRBD2. With V trimmed by 9 bases and J by 5 bases, 10 bases remained unmatched. This CDR3 spans 17 amino acids. CDR1 and CDR2 from the germline V gene are LNHDA and SQIVND (reference sequence). Here the CDR3 reads CASNGLAGGPGTGELFF. The DNA of the CDR3 is TGTGCCAGCAACGGACTAGCGGGAGGGCCGGGGACCGGGGAGCTGTTTTTT.

The gene calls are TRBV28 and TRBJ2-3, with a possible D match to TRBD2 (6 bases). CDR1 and CDR2 from the germline V gene are MDHEN and SYDVKM. Deletions cut 4 bases from V and 0 bases from J, with 26 bases between. This CDR3 contains 20 residues. The CDR3 is CASSSQWGDSGYSSTDTQYF. CDR3 DNA sequence: TGTGCCAGCAGTTCCCAGTGGGGTGATAGCGGCTACAGTAGCACAGATACGCAGTATTTT.

This clone has ten or more counts. The chain couples TRBV27 to TRBJ2-2; D is unclear. Germline CDR1 is MNHEY and CDR2 is SMNVEV (reference sequence). CDR3 size: 14 residues. Trimming took 9 bases from V and 0 from J, leaving 11 bases between them. For the CDR3, the DNA is TGTGCCAGTTTAACTACCGCGAACACCGGGGAGCTGTTTTTT. It is translated as CASLTTANTGELFF.

Only a few counts were recorded for this clone. The chain recombines TRBV6-1 with TRBJ1-5; tentative D call: TRBD1 (5 bases). V was clipped by 2 bases and J by 3 bases, with 14 bases between them. Germline V gene sequence: CDR1 MNHNS, CDR2 SASEGT. The CDR3 consists of 16 residues. The CDR3 sequence is CASSEFPTGVNQPQHF. The CDR3 coding sequence is TGTGCCAGCAGTGAATTCCCGACGGGGGTCAATCAGCCCCAGCATTTT.

This clone was counted ten times or more. This sequence joins TRBV27 and TRBJ2-1; 11 bases are shared with TRBD1. The CDR3 consists of 15 residues. J was trimmed by 3 bases and V by 2 bases; bases with no gene match: 0. Germline CDR1 MNHEY, CDR2 SMNVEV (reference sequence). In DNA, the CDR3 is TGTGCCAGCAGTTTAGGGACAGGGGGCTACAATGAGCAGTTCTTC. Protein sequence: CASSLGTGGYNEQFF.

This clone was recorded at least ten times. The rearrangement uses TRBV6-1 and TRBJ2-7; a weak D match, TRBD2 (6 bases). Trimming removed 3 bases at V and 5 bases at J, with 14 bases between. The germline CDR1 and CDR2 sequences are MNHNS and SASEGT. This CDR3 is built from 14 residues. The CDR3 protein is CASSDGAGRNEQYF. CDR3 coding DNA: TGTGCCAGCAGTGACGGCGCGGGAAGGAACGAGCAGTACTTC.

This clone occurred a few times. The chain recombines TRBV12-3 or TRBV12-4 with TRBJ2-5, with D maybe TRBD2 (6 bases). This CDR3 is built from 14 residues. V lost 7 bases and J lost 0, with 12 bases in between. CDR3 bases: TGTGCCAGCACTCGGGGGAGATACCAAGAGACCCAGTACTTC. Protein sequence: CASTRGRYQETQYF.

V gene TRBV12-3 or TRBV12-4 combines with J gene TRBJ2-7; TRBD2 is a possible D gene (6 bases). Trimming took off 3 bases at V and 3 bases at J, with 12 bases between the two ends. The CDR3 sequence is 14 residues long. The CDR3 sequence: CASSLWVADYEQYF. CDR3 nucleotides: TGTGCCAGCAGTTTGTGGGTAGCGGACTACGAGCAGTACTTC.

Only a few counts were recorded for this clone. The V and J genes are TRBV25-1 and TRBJ2-7; the D gene is possibly TRBD2 (5 bases). The V end lost 7 bases, the J end lost 7 bases, and 20 bases lay between the germline ends. The CDR3 is made up of 14 amino acids. Per the germline V gene, CDR1 is MGHDK and CDR2 is SYGVNS. The CDR3 here is CASTRLEATGEQYF. CDR3 DNA: TGTGCCAGCACCCGACTGGAGGCCACGGGGGAGCAGTACTTC.

The CDR3 DNA follows: TGTGCCACCAGTGACCCCCAAGGACTAGTAAAGAATGAGCAGTTCTTC. Residues: CATSDPQGLVKNEQFF. The chain recombines TRBV24-1 with TRBJ2-1, with TRBD2 matching 7 bases. CDR3 size: 16 residues. Germline trimming cut 4 bases from V and 7 bases from J; bases unmatched to any gene: 12. Germline V gene sequence: CDR1 KGHDR, CDR2 SFDVKD.

Many counts were recorded for this clone. The V and J genes are TRBV13 and TRBJ2-1, with 12 bases matching TRBD2. Germline CDR1 PRHDT, CDR2 FYEKMQ (reference sequence). There are 17 residues in the CDR3. V was pared by 2 bases and J by 7 bases, with 9 bases of the junction left unmatched. The DNA for the CDR3 is TGTGCCAGCAGCTTACTCCCAAGACTAGCGGGGGAAAATGAGCAGTTCTTC. It translates to CASSLLPRLAGENEQFF.

In its sample, this clone was seen a few times. The V call is TRBV18, the J call TRBJ2-7; 16 nucleotides line up with TRBD2. The germline V gene encodes CDR1 KGHSH and CDR2 LQKENI. Germline trimming cut 4 bases from V and 4 bases from J; bases unmatched to any gene: 7. The CDR3 sequence is 17 residues long. The CDR3 sequence: CASSLGTSGRAGYEQYF. The CDR3 region has the DNA TGTGCCAGCTCACTCGGGACTAGCGGGAGGGCTGGGTACGAGCAGTACTTC.

This clone has a count of ten or more. The V gene is TRBV10-3, the J gene TRBJ2-7, with TRBD1 matching 7 bases. The CDR3 spans 16 residues. Germline CDR1 is ENHRY and CDR2 is SYGVKD. With 4 bases clipped from V and 2 bases from J, the junction kept 11 bases outside the gene matches. The CDR3 region is CAISGSPGQLPYEQYF. DNA for the CDR3: TGTGCCATCAGTGGATCCCCGGGACAGTTACCCTACGAGCAGTACTTC.

This clone was seen ten or more times. This chain links TRBV7-2 with TRBJ1-1; TRBD1 matches at 7 bases. Germline V gene data show CDR1 as SGHTA and CDR2 as FQGNSA. This CDR3 has 15 amino acids. J gave up 5 bases and V 4 bases, and 10 bases lay outside the gene matches. The CDR3 sequence is CASSSRTGRATEAFF. The DNA for the CDR3 is TGTGCCAGCAGCTCCCGGACAGGTCGAGCTACTGAAGCTTTCTTT.

The table lists this clone with many counts. The chain uses TRBV12-3 or TRBV12-4 and TRBJ1-5; the D gene is possibly TRBD1 (6 bases). This CDR3 comprises 15 residues. V lost 6 bases and J lost 7, with 19 bases in between. The CDR3 bases are TGTGCCAGCAGCCAGTCACAGGGATTCTGGCAGCCCCAGCATTTT. This sequence encodes CASSQSQGFWQPQHF.

This clone was recorded at least ten times. The CDR3 loop reads CASSYFLTSGRANEQFF. The CDR3 DNA sequence: TGTGCCAGCAGTTATTTTCTGACTAGCGGGAGGGCCAATGAGCAGTTCTTC. The V and J genes are TRBV2 and TRBJ2-1; TRBD2 agrees at 14 bases. The CDR3 covers 17 residues. Germline V gene lookup returns CDR1 SNHLY and CDR2 FYNNEI. V trimming: 5 bases; J trimming: 6 bases; junction bases outside the gene matches: 9.

This clone showed up many times. Written as DNA, the CDR3 is TGTGCCAGTAGCCGGCGGCAGGGACACTACGAGCAGTACTTC. This sequence encodes CASSRRQGHYEQYF. The chain is built from TRBV19 and TRBJ2-7, with D tentatively TRBD1 (6 bases). CDR1 is LNHDA and CDR2 is SQIVND in the germline V gene (reference sequence). The CDR3 runs 14 residues. Trimming pared 6 bases from V and 3 bases from J, leaving 15 bases between.

This clone appeared many times. The chain joins TRBV27 to TRBJ2-7, with 10 bases identical to TRBD2. CDR1 and CDR2 from the germline V gene are MNHEY and SMNVEV (reference sequence). The CDR3 totals 15 residues. V shed 2 bases, J shed 3 bases, and the junction held 4 bases outside the gene matches. This CDR3 is CASSLLAGVFYEQYF. CDR3 in DNA: TGTGCCAGCAGTTTACTAGCGGGAGTATTCTACGAGCAGTACTTC.

This clone was recorded at least ten times. The chain links TRBV5-4 to TRBJ2-3; 7 nucleotides line up with TRBD1. V lost 3 bases to trimming and J lost 1 base; unmatched junction nucleotides: 2. The CDR3 runs to 14 residues. Per the germline V gene, CDR1 is SGHNT and CDR2 is YYREEE (reference sequence). The CDR3 loop reads CASSSGTGTDTQYF. The DNA for the CDR3 is TGTGCCAGCAGCTCTGGGACAGGCACAGATACGCAGTATTTT. The variable domain in full, completed from reference TRBV5-4 and TRBJ2-3, reads ETGVTQSPTHLIKTRGQQVTLRCSSQSGHNTVSWYQQALGQGPQFIFQYYREEENGRGNFPPRFSGLQFPNYSSELNVNALELDDSALYLCASSSGTGTDTQYFGPGTRLTVL.

At least ten counts were recorded for this clone. The chain has TRBV18 and TRBJ2-7, with TRBD2 identical over 7 bases. CDR1 and CDR2 (germline): KGHSH, LQKENI. CDR3 length: 17 residues. With V trimmed by 3 bases and J by 0 bases, 11 bases remained unmatched. The CDR3 DNA follows: TGTGCCAGCTCACCTCAACCTTCTAGCGGTGACTCCTACGAGCAGTACTTC. It codes for CASSPQPSSGDSYEQYF.